This record looks at one T cell receptor (beta chain) sequence and its context. This clonotype was counted at least ten times. It has no known antigen specificity. No much larger clonotype is one base removed from it; base qualities were not supplied. The entry originates in a study of T cells in Graves' hyperthyroidism and ophthalmopathy (dated by TCRdb to the late 2010s). Regarding the research as a whole: Peripheral blood samples were taken at the time of initial diagnosis, prior to any treatment. The paper describes TCR Vbeta CDR3 sequencing of about 140 peripheral blood samples, made up of 43 ophthalmopathy patients, more than 70 hyperthyroidism patients and some 17 progressor patients. For training and testing, the 100 or so patients in the discovery cohort were randomly divided in a 7:3 ratio. Thyroid tissue and blood T-cell repertoires from more than 5 Graves' hyperthyroidism patients were also compared in the study. To identify distinguishing TCR V-J signatures, a discovery cohort of 90 to 100 patients was used, comprising 40 to 45 with Graves' ophthalmopathy and approximately 58 with stable Graves' hyperthyroidism. After sampling, hyperthyroidism patients received methimazole starting at 30 mg daily, and ophthalmopathy patients received high-dose intravenous methylprednisolone. Whether ophthalmopathy could be predicted prospectively was tested in an independent validation cohort made up of about 20 hyperthyroidism patients plus 17 patients who later progressed to ophthalmopathy. Overall study outcomes, separate from this receptor: A model built on a 13 V-J signature distinguished ophthalmopathy from stable hyperthyroidism, reaching around 88% sensitivity and under 84% specificity in cross-validation and 80%/75% in testing. In validation, the model predicted progression to ophthalmopathy a median of about 6.8 months before onset, with roughly 70% sensitivity and about 72% specificity. Sample size was not statistically predetermined, and blinding of investigators to group allocation was not performed. Most expanded thyroid clonotypes (frequency above 0.001) were also found in blood, which suggests that blood repertoires may mirror thyroid immune responses.

The TCR beta CDR3 regions were amplified from RNA transcripts. The first round of RT-PCR for the TCR CDR3 was performed with the HTBI primer set and the Qiagen OneStep RT-PCR kit. A second multiplex PCR round built the libraries, followed by size selection and purification. The libraries were sequenced on an Illumina HiSeq2000 using paired-end 100 bp reads. Per the original workflow: Raw data were processed with SOAPnuke, discarding reads with adapters, uncalled bases, mean Phred below 15, or no exact constant-primer or identifier match. High-quality paired reads were merged using COPE v1.2.5, and each unique nucleotide sequence was defined as a clonotype. MiTCR v1.1 was used to align clonotypes to the IMGT TRBV, TRBD and TRBJ reference segments. Analysis was restricted to V-J combinations with a frequency above 0.0001, which covered 99.2% of repertoires. A TCS score was defined as the ratio between F50 (clonal expansion) and ExV (chaos), using BLOSUM62-based TCRdist between CDR3 peptides within each V-J. Welch's t-statistics and random forest reduced roughly 500 V-J features to about 12, which were used in a naive Bayes classifier (R e1071). TCRdb itself trimmed the public reads at Q25 with fastp, ran MiXCR and retained productive beta chains. Rows matching on CDR3 protein sequence are summarized as one entry with the most common DNA and genes. These V and J calls originate from TCRdb's pipeline instead of the authors' own analysis. The sample table contains more than 500,000 distinct CDR3 sequences; only one count was recorded for 16% of them. The top ten clonotypes cover 3.5% to 4% of the sample.

Stable Graves' hyperthyroidism was defined as the absence of progression to ophthalmopathy over 18 months of follow-up. Hyperthyroidism patients were newly diagnosed, had a disease duration of under 2 months, and were aged 18 to 65 years. The study excluded patients with uncontrolled infections, other autoimmune diseases, pregnancy or lactation. Diagnoses relied on clinical symptoms, serum thyroxine and TRAb, thyroid ultrasound and orbital computed tomography. PBMCs were separated from 7.5 to 10 ml of fresh peripheral blood using Ficoll-Paque density gradient centrifugation. Trizol reagent was used to extract total RNA, and RNA quality was then checked on an Agilent 2100 Bioanalyzer. Sequencing input: blood. This clonotype was obtained from a woman aged 30 to 39 with Graves' hyperthyroidism.

The nucleotides are TGTGCCACAAACAGGGGCAGCACCGGGGAGCTGTTTTTT. It is translated as CATNRGSTGELFF. The rearrangement joined TRBV7-9 to TRBJ2-2; TRBD1 fits 7 bases in the junction. V is trimmed back by 10 bases and J by 4 bases, and the junction contains 6 bases that no gene match accounts for. CDR1 is given as SEHNR and CDR2 as FQNEAQ, both from the germline V gene (reference sequence). Including cysteine and phenylalanine, the CDR3 has 13 amino acids. Only CDR3 DNA remains: 39 bases, in frame from the first base.